A single sample gave rise to the 7 T cell receptor beta chains below, sequenced in a study of blood T cells in healthy people across ages. For the second PCR, which ran for about 7 to 11 cycles, a sample-barcoded 5' primer and a J-beta primer mix were used. TCRdb redid the calling of the 5' RACE reads with MiXCR, one entry per CDR3 protein. The sample holds 600,000 or so distinct CDR3 sequences, roughly 21% seen once. Sequencing input: blood. These receptors came from a man aged 65-85 years in good health.

V usage is TRBV4-1 and J usage is TRBJ1-1; the match to TRBD1 covers 9 bases. The germline V gene has CDR1 MGHRA and CDR2 YSYEKL. The CDR3 spans 19 residues. J was trimmed by 0 bases and V by 3 bases; bases with no gene match: 14. CDR3 protein: CASSHPENRGLSLNTEAFF. The CDR3 DNA is TGCGCCAGCAGCCACCCCGAGAACAGGGGGCTAAGCCTGAACACTGAAGCTTTCTTT.

In this sample, this clonotype turned up many times. The chain recombines TRBV27 with TRBJ1-5; D is possibly TRBD1 (5 bases). Trimming shortened V by 6 bases and J by 6 bases, and 18 bases separated the two germline ends. The CDR3 runs to 15 residues. Looked up from germline, CDR1 is MNHEY and CDR2 is SMNVEV (reference sequence). In DNA form, the CDR3 reads TGTGCCAGCAGCTTACGGGACGGAGTGGGTCAGCCCCAGCATTTT. Its protein product is CASSLRDGVGQPQHF.

A single count supports this clonotype. The gene calls are TRBV20-1 and TRBJ2-1, with D possibly being TRBD1 (5 bases). The CDR3 spans 17 residues. The V gene lost 0 bases and the J gene lost 0 bases, with 15 bases spanning the gap. Germline CDR1 is DFQATT and CDR2 is SNEGSKA (reference sequence). The CDR3 DNA reads TGCAGTGCTAGAGATGGACAAGCACCGAGCTCCTACAATGAGCAGTTCTTC. It translates to CSARDGQAPSSYNEQFF.

This clonotype has a count of ten or more. The chain employs TRBV6-5 and TRBJ2-1; D not resolved. Germline V lookup: CDR1 MNHEY, CDR2 SVGAGI. The CDR3 covers 17 residues. V was trimmed by 5 bases and J by 0 bases, leaving 17 bases between them. The CDR3 bases are TGTGCCAGCAGTCGCTCGATGGGAAAAAGCTCCTACAATGAGCAGTTCTTC. It encodes CASSRSMGKSSYNEQFF.

This clonotype came up a few times. The chain has TRBV12-3 or TRBV12-4 and TRBJ2-5; TRBD1 agrees at 7 bases. This CDR3 has 14 residues. With V trimmed by 6 bases and J by 5 bases, 9 bases remained unmatched. The CDR3 sequence is CASSAQGYWETQYF. The CDR3 DNA is TGTGCCAGCAGCGCACAGGGGTATTGGGAGACCCAGTACTTC.

This clonotype was counted only a few times. V is TRBV5-1 and J is TRBJ2-4; D uncertain. The CDR3 sequence is 14 residues long. Trimming stripped 4 bases from V and 1 base from J, with 9 bases between. Looked up from germline, CDR1 is SGHRS and CDR2 is YFSETQ. Written as DNA, the CDR3 is TGCGCCAGCAGCAGCGAGAGGGCCAAAAACATTCAGTACTTC. As protein: CASSSERAKNIQYF.

The chain is built from TRBV6-2 or TRBV6-3 and TRBJ2-1, with TRBD1 matching 9 bases. The better agreement between TRBJ2-5 and the DNA end casts doubt on the J call. The CDR3 spans 15 residues. The germline CDR1 and CDR2 sequences are MNHEY and SVGEGT. CDR3 region: CASSTGQGNRETQYF. In DNA form, the CDR3 reads TGTGCCAGCAGTACCGGACAGGGGAATCGGGAGACCCAGTACTTC.